This T cell receptor (beta chain) was found in a study of shared clonotypes between healthy human individuals. Method: immunoSEQ multiplex PCR; TCRdb's copy keeps in-frame clones and lacks some. This sample yields over 1.4 million clones, of which roughly 96% are seen a single time; more than 0.9% belongs to the top ten. Unmatched junction bases numbered 17, after V lost 2 bases and J lost 5 bases. The CDR3 is made up of 18 amino acids. From germline, CDR1 is ENHRY and CDR2 SYGVKD. Sequenced material: naive CD4+ T cells sorted from blood. Indicated subset: CD45RA+ positively selected. This clonotype was sampled from a man aged 25-45 years in good health. This sequence joins TRBV10-3 and TRBJ2-7; 8 bases agree with TRBD2. The CDR3: CAISEIGGAAGERNEQYF. Here the CDR3 DNA reads TGTGCCATCAGTGAGATCGGGGGCGCAGCGGGAGAAAGGAACGAGCAGTACTTC.